This TCR beta chain was recovered during a study of beta chain features in type 1 diabetes (dated by TCRdb to the late 2010s). About the investigation overall: Patients and healthy donors did not differ in mean age, gender distribution, total cell number or subset yield. A total of 85 million to 110 million sorted cells were examined across all samples, and RNA yield correlated strongly with the number of cells per subset. The study compared the TCRB repertoires of sorted circulating CD4+ T cell subsets in recently diagnosed type 1 diabetes patients with those in matched healthy donors. Whereas all 30 or so donors provided naive and central memory subsets, regulatory and stem cell-like memory subsets were isolated from just 8 patients and about 8 healthy donors. Points the paper makes about the study in general: Because cDNA rather than genomic DNA was sequenced, highly expressing activated cells could have been over-represented, although no difference in activation and CD3 levels was found between groups. PCR might favor shorter templates, but patient and control samples were amplified and corrected together, so any skew would affect both groups equally. In all four CD4+ subsets, TCRB CDR3 length was moderately but significantly shorter in type 1 diabetes patients. HLA sub-analyses involved small numbers of individuals, so any influence of HLA type on TCRB rearrangement remained unresolved. The naive, central memory and regulatory TCRB repertoires appeared to resemble one another more closely among patients than among healthy donors. At VDJ recombination sites, type 1 diabetes patients had fewer insertions and more deleted nucleotides, which implies abnormalities in thymic rearrangement.

All of the isolated RNA was reverse transcribed with the High Capacity cDNA Reverse Transcription Kit, so expressed TCRB transcripts were sequenced. Naive, central memory and regulatory T cell samples underwent deep immunoSEQ sequencing, averaging approximately 3.5 million total reads per sample. Sorted cells were lysed in RLT buffer, and RNA was extracted using DNase-treated RNeasy Micro or Mini kits according to cell number. To prevent cross-contamination, each cell subset was processed individually, whereas patient and healthy donor samples were processed jointly. Using the immunoSEQ multiplex PCR, TCRB sequences were amplified from cDNA into 87-bp fragments spanning the CDR3 region. The amplicons were sequenced using the Illumina HiSeq platform. The study's processing was this. PCR bias was computationally corrected using synthetic template baselines, reads within Hamming distance 2 were collapsed, and singletons that could not be merged were discarded. Reads were aligned against IMGT to assign V, D and J genes, CDR3 length and insertions or deletions at six rearrangement sites. Within each subset, clonotype counts were normalized to sorted cell number, and only after that were true diversity and Gini coefficients computed with the tcR R package. Repertoire sharing was quantified using the overlap coefficient calculated on TCRB nucleotide sequences. Out-of-frame TCRB sequences from naive cells were analyzed to stand in for the pre-selection repertoire. In TCRdb, the immuneACCESS table is reduced to in-frame sequences with V and J assigned. These tables do not hold every clone; where another copy was compared, an unresolved V gene accounts for under half, and the others remain unexplained. Clone size and V and J calls were adopted from that table, with D and trimming inferred from the DNA. In all, the sample holds about 340,000 clones, and approximately 13% of those were seen once. Of the sample, approximately 0.016% is held by the ten largest clones.

This clone occurred a few times. Its antigen remains unidentified. Base quality data are lacking; no much larger clone is found one base away. V lost 10 bases and J lost 0 bases; the stretch between them is 16 bases long. The germline V gene (reference sequence) provides CDR1 MNHEY and CDR2 SMNVEV. The CDR3 spans 14 residues, from the cysteine through the phenylalanine. Only the CDR3 region is kept as DNA, spanning 42 bases read in frame from base 1. Each donor gave one peripheral blood draw, roughly 110 mL on average, collected into heparinised tubes. A BD FACSAria II was used to sort naive, central memory, regulatory and stem cell-like memory CD4+ T cells with a panel that included CD45RO, CCR7, CD25, CD127, CD95 and CD27. A purity above 98% was achieved for all sorted populations. PBMCs were isolated right away by Lymphoprep density gradient centrifugation and were stained directly, without culture. Samples were stained and sorted in pairs, with one healthy donor and one patient per experiment, so that batch effects were minimized.

The rearranged chain carries TRBV27 and TRBJ2-7; the D segment could be TRBD1, given 6 matching bases. Sequenced input: naive CD4+ T cells from blood. Reading the label with the study, this specimen's cell subset or site is: true naive CD4+ T cells. This receptor was taken from a woman between 18 and 29 years old with type 1 diabetes. The DNA is as follows: TGTGCCACGAGCTCGGACAGAGACTCCTACGAGCAGTACTTC. This gives the protein CATSSDRDSYEQYF.